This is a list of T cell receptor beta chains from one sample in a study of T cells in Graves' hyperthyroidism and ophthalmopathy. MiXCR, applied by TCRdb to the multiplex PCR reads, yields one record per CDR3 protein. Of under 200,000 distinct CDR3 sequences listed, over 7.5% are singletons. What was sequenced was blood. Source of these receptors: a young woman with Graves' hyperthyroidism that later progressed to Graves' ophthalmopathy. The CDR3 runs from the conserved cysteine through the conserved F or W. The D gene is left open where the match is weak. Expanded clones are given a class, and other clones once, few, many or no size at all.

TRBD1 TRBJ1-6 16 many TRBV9 TGTGCCAGCAGCGTAGAGGGGGCGGTGGGTAATTCACCCCTCCACTTT CASSVEGAVGNSPLHF
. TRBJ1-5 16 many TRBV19 TGTGCCAGTAAGGCTGCCCGAAAACGAGGCAATCAGCCCCAGCATTTT CASKAARKRGNQPQHF
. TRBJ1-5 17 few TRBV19 TGTGCCAGTAGTAGGAGGGTTGGGGGAGCTACCAATCAGCCCCAGCATTTT CASSRRVGGATNQPQHF
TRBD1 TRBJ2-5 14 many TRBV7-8 TGTGCCAGCAGCTACAATACAGGGGTTGAGACCCAGTACTTC CASSYNTGVETQYF
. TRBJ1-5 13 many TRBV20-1 TGCAGTGCTGGGGACATGAGCAATCAGCCCCAGCATTTT CSAGDMSNQPQHF
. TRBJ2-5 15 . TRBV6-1 TGTGCCAGCAGTGAGGGAGGGGGGGATGTTGAGACCCAGTACTTC CASSEGGGDVETQYF
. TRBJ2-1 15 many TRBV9 TGTGCCAGCAGCGTAGAGGCTAGCTCCTACAATGAGCAGTTCTTC CASSVEASSYNEQFF
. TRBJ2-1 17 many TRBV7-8 TGTGCCAGCAGCTTCCCCTCCGACAGCCCTCGAGAGAATGAGCAGTTCTTC CASSFPSDSPRENEQFF
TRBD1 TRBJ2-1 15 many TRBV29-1 TGCAGCGTTGAAGCCTTAAGGGCAGGGGGTGGGGAGCAGTTCTTC CSVEALRAGGGEQFF
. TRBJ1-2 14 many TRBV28 TGTGCCAGCAGTTTATGGTCGGGGGACTATGGCTACACCTTC CASSLWSGDYGYTF
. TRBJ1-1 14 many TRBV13 TGTGCCAGCAGCTTTCAGGGGTCGAACACTGAAGCTTTCTTT CASSFQGSNTEAFF
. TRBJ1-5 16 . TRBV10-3 TGTGCCATCAGTCCGGAGGTCCAGGGAGGCAATCAGCCCCAGCATTTT CAISPEVQGGNQPQHF
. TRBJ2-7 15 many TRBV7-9 TGTGCCAGCAGCTTCGGCAGGGGAGTTTCCTACGAGCAGTACTTC CASSFGRGVSYEQYF
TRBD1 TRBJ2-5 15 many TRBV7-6 TGTGCCAGCAGCACCACAGGGGGGACGGGGGAGACCCAGTACTTC CASSTTGGTGETQYF
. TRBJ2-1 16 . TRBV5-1 TGCGCCAGCACCCCCCCGACCTCCTTACGCGGCAATGAGCAGTTCTTC CASTPPTSLRGNEQFF
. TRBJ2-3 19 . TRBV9 TGTGCCAGCAGCTACCGTATAGGGACAACACGAACTAGCACAGATACGCAGTATTTT CASSYRIGTTRTSTDTQYF